The next 26 T cell receptor beta chains were all read from a single sample in a study of T cells after yellow fever vaccination. TCRdb redid the calling of the 5' RACE reads with MiXCR, one entry per CDR3 protein. This sample has around 320,000 distinct CDR3 sequences, with about 11% found just once. The material sequenced was CD4+ T cells sorted from PBMCs, taken 45 days after the yellow fever booster vaccination. These receptors all stem from a man younger than 30 who received the YFV17D yellow fever vaccine.

The chain couples TRBV6-1 to TRBJ1-3; D is possibly TRBD1 (5 bases). Germline values: CDR1 MNHNS, CDR2 SASEGT. Trimming left V 7 bases short and J 2 bases short, with 15 bases between. The CDR3 extends over 15 amino acids. The CDR3 sequence is CASISTPGTGNTIYF. Here the CDR3 DNA reads TGTGCCAGCATATCGACGCCAGGGACTGGAAACACCATATATTTT.

This clonotype was found many times. The V gene is TRBV12-3 or TRBV12-4, the J gene TRBJ2-3; 10 bases agree with TRBD2. The trim removed 7 bases at V and 10 bases at J, leaving 5 bases unmatched. This CDR3 has 12 residues. The CDR3 loop is CASNLAGVAQYF. For the CDR3, the DNA is TGTGCCAGCAATCTAGCGGGGGTCGCGCAGTATTTT.

The V and J genes are TRBV5-1 and TRBJ2-3; D is perhaps TRBD2 (5 bases). The CDR3 contains 16 residues. Germline V CDR1 and CDR2: SGHRS, YFSETQ. The ends were cut back, 4 bases at V and 2 bases at J, with 17 bases in the middle. CDR3 DNA: TGCGCCAGCAGCCCGGGATTTGACGGGGTCACAGATACGCAGTATTTT. The encoded protein is CASSPGFDGVTDTQYF.

This clonotype appeared a few times. The chain recombines TRBV20-1 with TRBJ1-1; 7 bases fit TRBD1. Germline V lookup: CDR1 DFQATT, CDR2 SNEGSKA (reference sequence). Trimming removed 6 bases from V and 4 bases from J; junction bases left unmatched: 5. The CDR3 length is 12 residues. CDR3: CSADREGTEAFF. The DNA for the CDR3 is TGCAGTGCCGACAGGGAGGGCACTGAAGCTTTCTTT.

This clonotype was seen repeatedly, ten times or more. The rearrangement uses TRBV7-2 and TRBJ2-2; 7 bases agree with TRBD1. The CDR3 contains 16 residues. The V and J ends lost 0 bases and 3 bases, in that order; junction bases with no gene match: 4. Germline V gives CDR1 SGHTA, CDR2 FQGNSA. CDR3 in amino acids: CASSLAWGTDTGELFF. CDR3 bases: TGTGCCAGCAGCTTAGCTTGGGGGACAGACACCGGGGAGCTGTTTTTT.

This chain joins TRBV6-2 or TRBV6-3 and TRBJ2-3; 7 nucleotides align to TRBD1. The length of the CDR3 is 17 residues. The V and J ends lost 6 bases and 2 bases, in that order; junction bases with no gene match: 14. Per germline, CDR1 MNHEY and CDR2 SVGEGT. CDR3: CASSLYGPGTVTDTQYF. CDR3 in DNA: TGTGCCAGCAGCTTATATGGCCCCGGGACAGTCACAGATACGCAGTATTTT.

The DNA of the CDR3 is TGTGCCAGCACTAAGGGTCAACAAGAGACCCAGTACTTC. This encodes CASTKGQQETQYF. The chain recombines TRBV2 with TRBJ2-5; no firm D call. The CDR3 runs to 13 residues. Germline CDR1 SNHLY, CDR2 FYNNEI. The ends were cut back, 7 bases at V and 2 bases at J, with 11 bases in the middle.

This clonotype was counted only a few times. The J gene is TRBJ1-5, the V gene TRBV7-8; D gene ambiguous. V was shortened by 2 bases and J by 6 bases, with 5 bases between the two germline ends. CDR3 length: 12 residues. Per the germline V gene, CDR1 is SGHVS and CDR2 is FQNEAQ. This chain's CDR3 is CASSLSVQPQHF. The CDR3 nucleotides read TGTGCCAGCAGCTTATCAGTTCAGCCCCAGCATTTT.

This clonotype was counted only a few times. The J gene is TRBJ1-1, the V gene TRBV2; D unclear. CDR3 length: 13 residues. The V gene lost 2 bases and the J gene lost 4 bases, with 8 bases spanning the gap. CDR1 is SNHLY and CDR2 is FYNNEI in the germline V gene. For the CDR3, the DNA is TGTGCCAGCAGTGAACTCTGGGGCACTGAAGCTTTCTTT. Translation: CASSELWGTEAFF. Full variable domain (missing parts from reference TRBV2 and TRBJ1-1): EPEVTQTPSHQVTQMGQEVILRCVPISNHLYFYWYRQILGQKVEFLVSFYNNEISEKSEIFDDQFSVERPDGSNFTLKIRSTKLEDSAMYFCASSELWGTEAFFGQGTRLTVV.

This clonotype has more than one count but fewer than ten. The CDR3 loop reads CASSSVFVAGVGQFF. In DNA, the CDR3 is TGTGCCAGCTCATCTGTTTTTGTAGCGGGGGTCGGGCAGTTCTTC. The V gene is TRBV7-9, the J gene TRBJ2-1, with TRBD2 identical over 9 bases. The V gene's germline CDR1 is SEHNR and CDR2 FQNEAQ (reference sequence). J gave up 12 bases and V 8 bases, and 17 bases lay outside the gene matches. CDR3 length equals 15 residues.

The sample holds many counts of this clonotype. V gene TRBV5-6 combines with J gene TRBJ2-2; D uncertain. CDR1 is SGHDT and CDR2 is YYEEEE in the germline V gene. The CDR3 has 15 amino acids. Between the trimmed V and J ends, which lost 4 bases and 0 bases, there was a span of 10 bases. The CDR3 sequence: CASSPLGANTGELFF. CDR3 nucleotide sequence: TGTGCCAGCAGCCCCTTGGGTGCGAACACCGGGGAGCTGTTTTTT.

This clonotype was counted many times. CDR3 DNA sequence: TGTGCCAGCAGCGAACGACTAGGCAAATACAATGAGCAGTTCTTC. The encoded protein is CASSERLGKYNEQFF. The chain is built from TRBV9 and TRBJ2-1, with D possibly matching TRBD2 (6 bases). The length of the CDR3 is 15 residues. Trimming removed 3 bases at V and 4 bases at J, with 14 bases between. The germline V gene has CDR1 SGDLS and CDR2 YYNGEE.

This clonotype has a handful of counts. The chain carries TRBV4-3 and TRBJ2-1; 7 positions agree with TRBD2. Germline V gene sequence: CDR1 LGHNA, CDR2 YSLEER. The CDR3 runs to 14 residues. Germline trimming cut 4 bases from V and 7 bases from J; bases unmatched to any gene: 7. The CDR3 nucleotides read TGCGCCAGCAGCCCGAGGGAGCGGGGAAATGAGCAGTTCTTC. Translating it yields CASSPRERGNEQFF.

The chain couples TRBV27 to TRBJ2-4, with D perhaps TRBD1 (6 bases). The CDR3 sequence is 12 residues long. V was trimmed by 9 bases and J by 7 bases, leaving 13 bases between them. Germline V gene data show CDR1 as MNHEY and CDR2 as SMNVEV (reference sequence). The CDR3 DNA reads as TGTGCCAGAAACCCCGACAGGAACATTCAGTACTTC. It codes for CARNPDRNIQYF.

This clonotype was detected only a few times. The CDR3 protein is CATSDSSGTESNQPQHF. The CDR3 bases are TGTGCCACCAGTGACTCCTCCGGGACAGAGAGCAATCAGCCCCAGCATTTT. The chain couples TRBV24-1 to TRBJ1-5, with 7 bases lining up with TRBD1. Germline V gene lookup returns CDR1 KGHDR and CDR2 SFDVKD. This CDR3 comprises 17 residues. Trimming took 4 bases from V and 1 from J; bases not matched to a gene: 9.

The genes are TRBV5-5 and TRBJ2-7; D uncertain. CDR1 and CDR2 (germline): SGHKS, YYEKEE (reference sequence). Trimming stripped 3 bases from V and 2 bases from J, with 12 bases between. This CDR3 comprises 14 residues. CDR3 loop: CASSSKNPPYEQYF. CDR3 DNA sequence: TGTGCCAGCAGCTCTAAAAATCCCCCCTACGAGCAGTACTTC.

V and J are TRBV28 and TRBJ2-5, with TRBD2 matching 7 bases. The ends lost 4 bases at V and 12 bases at J; junction bases unmatched: 8. Germline CDR1 MDHEN, CDR2 SYDVKM. This CDR3 is 12 amino acids long. The CDR3 loop reads CASSWTSSNKYF. CDR3 bases: TGTGCCAGCAGTTGGACTAGTTCCAATAAGTACTTC.

The V call is TRBV2, the J call TRBJ2-2, with D tentatively TRBD1 (5 bases). The V and J ends lost 5 bases and 6 bases respectively, with 10 bases between them. The CDR3 runs 13 residues. Germline values: CDR1 SNHLY, CDR2 FYNNEI. CDR3 residues: CASSSDTAGELFF. CDR3 sequence (DNA): TGTGCCAGCAGTTCGGACACGGCCGGGGAGCTGTTTTTT.

This clonotype was seen only a few times. The CDR3 region is CASSVPPADTDTQYF. CDR3 nucleotides: TGTGCCAGCAGCGTCCCCCCGGCAGATACAGATACGCAGTATTTT. This chain uses TRBV9 with TRBJ2-3, with D hard to call. The CDR3 has 15 residues. Trimming pared 2 bases from V and 3 bases from J, leaving 13 bases between. Germline lookup yields CDR1 SGDLS and CDR2 YYNGEE.

CDR3 DNA sequence: TGTGCCAGCAGTGAAGCAGTCAGGGGAGGGTTCTTC. Its translation is CASSEAVRGGFF. V is TRBV2 and J is TRBJ2-1; D could derive from TRBD1 or TRBD2 (6 bases each). CDR1 and CDR2 (germline): SNHLY, FYNNEI. The CDR3 consists of 12 residues. Trimming left V 0 bases short and J 15 bases short, with 12 bases between.

This chain connects TRBV15 to TRBJ2-7, with 7 bases fitting TRBD2. The V gene's germline CDR1 is LNHNV and CDR2 YYDKDF (reference sequence). This CDR3 spans 15 amino acids. Trimming took 1 base from V and 2 from J; bases not matched to a gene: 5. CDR3 loop: CATSRVDGGTYEQYF. DNA of the CDR3: TGTGCCACCAGCAGAGTCGACGGGGGGACCTACGAGCAGTACTTC.

There are many counts of this clonotype. The rearrangement uses TRBV7-9 and TRBJ1-5, with D uncertain. The CDR3 runs 13 residues. Germline lookup yields CDR1 SEHNR and CDR2 FQNEAQ (reference sequence). The V gene lost 1 base and the J gene lost 4 bases, with 5 bases spanning the gap. CDR3 in amino acids: CASSLVGNQPQHF. The DNA for the CDR3 is TGTGCCAGCAGCTTAGTGGGGAATCAGCCCCAGCATTTT.

This clonotype was seen more than once but under ten times. V usage is TRBV29-1 and J usage is TRBJ1-1; D is possibly TRBD1 (5 bases). Germline V gene data show CDR1 as SQVTM and CDR2 as ANQGSEA. The CDR3 covers 12 residues. Trimming left V 7 bases short and J 1 base short, with 10 bases between. As DNA, the CDR3 is TGCAGCGCCAGGGCGGCGAACACTGAAGCTTTCTTT. Its translation: CSARAANTEAFF.

This clonotype was detected only a few times. V and J are TRBV25-1 and TRBJ1-2, with TRBD1 matching over 7 bases. The V gene's germline CDR1 is MGHDK and CDR2 SYGVNS. This CDR3 is built from 13 residues. With 6 bases clipped from V and 7 bases from J, the junction kept 8 bases outside the gene matches. The CDR3 is CASSRTGGGGYTF. The CDR3 DNA sequence: TGTGCCAGCAGCCGGACAGGTGGGGGTGGCTACACCTTC.

This clonotype was observed many times. This chain uses TRBV4-3 with TRBJ2-1, with TRBD1 as a possible D gene (5 bases). V was trimmed by 4 bases and J by 4 bases, leaving 8 bases between them. This CDR3 has 13 residues. CDR1 and CDR2 from the germline V gene are LGHNA and YSLEER. CDR3 sequence (DNA): TGCGCCAGCAGCCCGACAGCTTACAATGAGCAGTTCTTC. This codes for CASSPTAYNEQFF.

At least ten counts were recorded for this clonotype. The chain employs TRBV4-1 and TRBJ2-3, with 9 bases fitting TRBD1. The V gene end was trimmed by 4 bases and the J gene end by 4 bases; junction bases not matched to a gene: 6. Germline assignment: CDR1 MGHRA and CDR2 YSYEKL. This CDR3 has 15 amino acids. CDR3 in amino acids: CASSRGQGFSDTQYF. CDR3 coding DNA: TGCGCCAGCAGCCGAGGACAGGGGTTTTCAGATACGCAGTATTTT.